This TCR beta chain was sequenced for a study of blood T cells in healthy people across ages. A sample-barcoded 5' primer and a J-beta primer mix were used in a second PCR of roughly 6 to 11 cycles. TCRdb redid the calling of the 5' RACE reads with MiXCR, one entry per CDR3 protein. The sample holds roughly 1.9 million distinct CDR3 sequences; 39% are singletons and the top ten take 23%. In the case of this clonotype: The antigen is not known.

Trimming removed 5 bases from V and 3 bases from J, with 16 bases in between. Germline values: CDR1 KGHDR, CDR2 SFDVKD. The CDR3 spans 15 residues. Study outcomes and limitations: Older individuals had lower TCR beta diversity per million T cells (the decline was roughly linear).

The sequencing input was blood. This TCR was recovered from a human donor in good health. V and J are TRBV24-1 and TRBJ2-7; tentatively, D is TRBD1 (6 bases). The CDR3 protein is CATSATIGTLYEQYF. In DNA, the CDR3 is TGTGCCACCAGTGCAACGATTGGGACACTCTACGAGCAGTACTTC.